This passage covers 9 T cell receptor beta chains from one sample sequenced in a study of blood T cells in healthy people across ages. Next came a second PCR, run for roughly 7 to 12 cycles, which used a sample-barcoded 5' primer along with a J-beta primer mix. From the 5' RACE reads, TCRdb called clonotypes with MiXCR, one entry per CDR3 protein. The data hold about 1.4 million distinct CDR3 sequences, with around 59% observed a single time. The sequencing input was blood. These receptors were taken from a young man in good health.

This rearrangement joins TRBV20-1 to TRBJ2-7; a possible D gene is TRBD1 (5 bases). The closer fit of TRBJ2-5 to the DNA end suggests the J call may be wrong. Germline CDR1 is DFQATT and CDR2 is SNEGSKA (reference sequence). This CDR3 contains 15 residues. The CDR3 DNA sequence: TGCAGTGCTAGAGCTACAGGCAGGGTTGGTGAGACCCAGTACTTC. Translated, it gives CSARATGRVGETQYF.

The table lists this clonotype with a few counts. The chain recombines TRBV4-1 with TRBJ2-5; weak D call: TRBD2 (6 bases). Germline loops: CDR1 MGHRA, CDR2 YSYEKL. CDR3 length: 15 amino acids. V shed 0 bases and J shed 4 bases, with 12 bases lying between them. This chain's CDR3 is CASSQDPGTSETQYF. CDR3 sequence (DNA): TGCGCCAGCAGCCAAGATCCGGGGACTTCAGAGACCCAGTACTTC.

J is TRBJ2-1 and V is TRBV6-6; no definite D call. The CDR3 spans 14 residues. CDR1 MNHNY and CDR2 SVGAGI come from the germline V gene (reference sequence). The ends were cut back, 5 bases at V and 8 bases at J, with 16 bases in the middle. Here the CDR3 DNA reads TGTGCCAGCAGTGCGCCCGATGGGTTGGATGAGCAGTTCTTC. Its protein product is CASSAPDGLDEQFF.

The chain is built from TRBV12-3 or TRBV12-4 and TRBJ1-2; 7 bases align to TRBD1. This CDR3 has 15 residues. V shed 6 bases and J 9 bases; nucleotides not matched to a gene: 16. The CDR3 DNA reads TGTGCCAGCAGACCCAGCGGGACAGCCTCCTCAAGCTACACCTTC. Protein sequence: CASRPSGTASSSYTF.

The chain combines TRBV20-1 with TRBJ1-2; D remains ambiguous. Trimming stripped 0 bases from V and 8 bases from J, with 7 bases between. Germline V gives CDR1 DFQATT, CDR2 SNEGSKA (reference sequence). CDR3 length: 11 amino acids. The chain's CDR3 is CSARDLGGYTF. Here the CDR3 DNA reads TGCAGTGCTAGAGATCTCGGAGGCTACACCTTC.

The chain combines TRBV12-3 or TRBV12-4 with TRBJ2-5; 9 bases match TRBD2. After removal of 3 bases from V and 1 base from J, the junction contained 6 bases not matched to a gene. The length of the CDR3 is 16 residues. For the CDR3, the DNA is TGTGCCAGCAGTTTCTCAGCGGGAGGTACCCAAGAGACCCAGTACTTC. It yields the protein CASSFSAGGTQETQYF.

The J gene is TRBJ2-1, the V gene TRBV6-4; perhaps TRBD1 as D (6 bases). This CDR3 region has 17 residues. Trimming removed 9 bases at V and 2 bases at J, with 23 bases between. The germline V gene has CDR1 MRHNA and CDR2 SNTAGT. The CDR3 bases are TGTGCCAGATCCCCATACCGGACAGAGGGGGCCTACAATGAGCAGTTCTTC. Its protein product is CARSPYRTEGAYNEQFF.

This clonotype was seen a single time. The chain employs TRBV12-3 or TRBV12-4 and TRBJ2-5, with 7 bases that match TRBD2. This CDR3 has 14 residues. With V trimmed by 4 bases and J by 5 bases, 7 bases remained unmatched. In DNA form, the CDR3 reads TGTGCCAGCAGTTCTAGCGGAGAGGGGGAGACCCAGTACTTC. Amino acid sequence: CASSSSGEGETQYF.

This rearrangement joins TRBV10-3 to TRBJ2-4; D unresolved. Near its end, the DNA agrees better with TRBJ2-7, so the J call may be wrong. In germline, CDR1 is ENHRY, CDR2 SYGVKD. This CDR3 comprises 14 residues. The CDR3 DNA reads TGTGCCATCAGTGAGTCCGGAGTCCGCTACGAGCAGTACTTC. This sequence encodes CAISESGVRYEQYF.